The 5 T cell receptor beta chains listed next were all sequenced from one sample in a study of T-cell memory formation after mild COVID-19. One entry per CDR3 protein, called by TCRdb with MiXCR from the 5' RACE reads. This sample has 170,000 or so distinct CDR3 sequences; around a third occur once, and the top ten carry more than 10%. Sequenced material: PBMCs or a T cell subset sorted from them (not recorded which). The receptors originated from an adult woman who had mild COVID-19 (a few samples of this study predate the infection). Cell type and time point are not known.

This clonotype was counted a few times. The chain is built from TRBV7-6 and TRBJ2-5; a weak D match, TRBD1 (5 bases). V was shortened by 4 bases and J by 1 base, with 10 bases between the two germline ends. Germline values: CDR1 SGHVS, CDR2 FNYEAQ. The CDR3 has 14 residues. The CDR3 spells CASSSRVTQETQYF. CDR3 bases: TGTGCCAGCAGCTCCAGGGTGACCCAAGAGACCCAGTACTTC.

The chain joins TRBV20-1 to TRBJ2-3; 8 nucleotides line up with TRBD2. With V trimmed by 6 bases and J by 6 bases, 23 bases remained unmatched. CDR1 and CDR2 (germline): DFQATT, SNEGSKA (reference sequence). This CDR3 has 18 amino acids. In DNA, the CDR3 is TGCAGTGCCCACAACCCCCAACTCGGGGGGGCCCTCCCGGATACGCAGTATTTT. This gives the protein CSAHNPQLGGALPDTQYF.

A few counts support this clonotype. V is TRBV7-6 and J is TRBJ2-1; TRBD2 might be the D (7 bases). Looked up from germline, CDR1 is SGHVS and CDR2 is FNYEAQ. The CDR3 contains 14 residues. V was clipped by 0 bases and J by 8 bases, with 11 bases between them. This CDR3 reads CASSLAGGHDEQFF. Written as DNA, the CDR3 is TGTGCCAGCAGCTTAGCGGGGGGGCACGATGAGCAGTTCTTC.

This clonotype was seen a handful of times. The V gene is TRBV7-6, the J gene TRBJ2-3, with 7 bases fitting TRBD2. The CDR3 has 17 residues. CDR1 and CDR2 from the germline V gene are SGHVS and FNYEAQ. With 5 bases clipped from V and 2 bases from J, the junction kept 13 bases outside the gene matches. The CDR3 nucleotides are TGTGCCAGCAGCCCCCACGTACGGGCGGGAGCCACAGATACGCAGTATTTT. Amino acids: CASSPHVRAGATDTQYF.

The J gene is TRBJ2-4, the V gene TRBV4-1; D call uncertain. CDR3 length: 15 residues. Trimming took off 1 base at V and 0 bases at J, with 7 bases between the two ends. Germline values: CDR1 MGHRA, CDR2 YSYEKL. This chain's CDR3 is CASSQADLAKNIQYF. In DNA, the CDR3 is TGCGCCAGCAGCCAAGCTGACCTAGCCAAAAACATTCAGTACTTC.